The rows below give T cell receptor beta chains drawn from one sample of a study of a mutant IDH1 vaccine in newly diagnosed glioma. Sequenced by immunoSEQ multiplex PCR; TCRdb stores in-frame clones only, minus some. The sample gives around 51,000 clones, around 80% of which show up once; less than 2% is in the top ten. Their antigen targets remain unknown. The starting material was PBMCs, obtained from a glioma patient whose treatment included an IDH1 peptide vaccine. These receptors all stem from a woman aged 40 to 49 with glioma. Each CDR3 is given with its conserved first and last residue. The D gene is left open where the match is weak. Size is omitted from some rows. Given values are once, few, many or a class for expanded clones.

CASSLDPGTGENEQFF TGTGCTAGCAGCTTGGACCCCGGGACAGGGGAAAATGAGCAGTTCTTC NA TRBD1 TRBJ2-1 TRBV7-7 16
CASSARQGAPLHF TGTGCCAGCAGCGCCAGACAGGGGGCACCCCTCCACTTT once TRBD1 TRBJ1-6 TRBV11-3 13
CASSPAQTSGAYEQYF TGCGCCAGCAGCCCCGCCCAGACTAGCGGGGCCTACGAGCAGTACTTC few TRBD2 TRBJ2-7 TRBV4-3 16
CASSYSRGYEQYF TGTGCCAGCAGCTATAGCAGGGGTTACGAGCAGTACTTC NA NA TRBJ2-7 TRBV5-4 13
CASSLQVQGNSPLHF TGTGCCAGCAGCTTACAGGTGCAGGGCAATTCACCCCTCCACTTT NA NA TRBJ1-6 TRBV7-8 15
CASSLQTGTYNEQFF TGCGCCAGCAGCTTGCAAACAGGGACATACAATGAGCAGTTCTTC NA NA TRBJ2-1 TRBV5-1 15
CAWSDGTSGGENIQYF TGTGCCTGGAGCGATGGGACTAGCGGGGGTGAAAACATTCAGTACTTC NA TRBD2 TRBJ2-4 TRBV30 16
CAWSLTGGVSTEAFF TGTGCCTGGAGTTTGACAGGGGGAGTAAGCACTGAAGCTTTCTTT few TRBD1 TRBJ1-1 TRBV30 15
CASSYGGVNTEAFF TGTGCCAGCAGTTATGGCGGGGTGAACACTGAAGCTTTCTTT NA NA TRBJ1-1 TRBV6-5 14
CASRQGLYTEAFF TGTGCCAGCAGACAGGGGTTGTACACTGAAGCTTTCTTT NA TRBD1 TRBJ1-1 TRBV6-6 13
CASSGVGDEQYF TGTGCCAGCAGTGGAGTGGGGGACGAGCAGTACTTC NA NA TRBJ2-7 TRBV2 12
CASSKDSTYYEQYF TGCGCCAGCAGTAAGGACAGTACCTACTACGAGCAGTACTTC medium-sized NA TRBJ2-7 TRBV4-1 14
CASNPRWTGYEQYF TGTGCCAGCAACCCCAGGTGGACAGGCTACGAGCAGTACTTC NA TRBD1 TRBJ2-7 TRBV6-5 14
CASSELIWGQAVNYGYTF TGTGCCAGCAGTGAACTTATCTGGGGACAGGCAGTTAACTATGGCTACACCTTC NA TRBD1 TRBJ1-2 TRBV6-1 18
CASSQGGGNEQYF TGTGCCAGCAGCCAAGGGGGGGGGAACGAGCAGTACTTC NA NA TRBJ2-7 TRBV9 13
CASSLDRPLQETQYF TGCGCCAGCAGCTTGGACAGGCCTCTCCAAGAGACCCAGTACTTC NA NA TRBJ2-5 TRBV5-1 15
CASRGTGDSPLHF TGTGCCAGCAGGGGGACTGGGGATTCACCCCTCCACTTT NA NA TRBJ1-6 TRBV25-1 13